This T cell receptor (beta chain) was profiled in a study of shared clonotypes between healthy human individuals. Study-level background: Donors consisted of two women and a few men between 18 and 49.

Authors' processing steps: ImmunoSEQ output lacked quality scores and full-length reads, limiting matched filtering. Data came from immunoSEQ multiplex PCR; TCRdb stores just in-frame clones and leaves some out. The V and J calls and clone size are taken from that table; D and trimming were inferred from the DNA. The sample has roughly 1 million clones, roughly 74% seen once. In germline, CDR1 is MNHNS, CDR2 SASEGT. This CDR3 has 12 residues. Trimming removed 6 bases at V and 9 bases at J, with 13 bases between. Study conclusions and caveats: Unshared clonotypes carried lower generation probabilities than those common to all four donors. Depth was large, yet rarefaction showed that sorted-subset sequencing was incomplete.

This clone was seen just once. What it binds is unknown. The clonotype was recovered from a man younger than 35 in good health. Some clones in this sample may be carry-over from other donors' samples. The sample comprised memory CD4+ T cells from PBMCs. Described subset: CD45RA-negative fraction. J is TRBJ2-3 and V is TRBV6-1, with D unresolved. The CDR3 nucleotides are TGTGCCAGCAGGGATTCACTCTGGACGCAGTATTTT. Amino acid sequence: CASRDSLWTQYF.